The 22 T cell receptor beta chains below all came from one sample that was sequenced in a study of T cells in localized non-small cell lung cancer. Clones were read by immunoSEQ multiplex PCR, and TCRdb kept only the in-frame ones, dropping some. The sample lists approximately 54,000 clones, roughly 89% seen once, with 5.2% in the top ten. The material sequenced was peripheral blood, taken before any cancer treatment. These receptors were collected from a woman aged 35 to 69 with stage I lung adenocarcinoma.

The rearrangement joins TRBV6-6 to TRBJ2-4, with D unresolved. The V gene's germline CDR1 is MNHNY and CDR2 SVGAGI (reference sequence). With 5 bases removed from V and 8 bases from J, the gap between germline ends came to 7 bases. The length of the CDR3 is 11 residues. Here the CDR3 reads CASSAADIQYF. CDR3 bases: TGTGCCAGCAGTGCCGCGGACATTCAGTACTTC.

This chain links TRBV2 with TRBJ2-7, with no clear D. Looked up from germline, CDR1 is SNHLY and CDR2 is FYNNEI. The V end lost 6 bases, the J end lost 5 bases, and 5 bases lay between the germline ends. This CDR3 spans 10 amino acids. Written as DNA, the CDR3 is TGTGCCAGCAGGGCGAACGAGCAGTACTTC. Protein sequence: CASRANEQYF.

The CDR3 sequence is CASSYGDRALGELFF. CDR3 coding DNA: TGTGCCAGCAGTTATGGGGACAGGGCGCTCGGGGAGCTGTTTTTT. This chain links TRBV6-5 with TRBJ2-2, with 9 bases aligning to TRBD1. Trimming at V came to 3 bases and at J to 7 bases, leaving 6 bases not matched to a gene. The CDR3 consists of 15 residues. Germline V gene data show CDR1 as MNHEY and CDR2 as SVGAGI.

V is TRBV19 and J is TRBJ1-1, with a possible D match to TRBD1 (6 bases). Trimming pared 6 bases from V and 5 bases from J, leaving 16 bases between. Per the germline V gene, CDR1 is LNHDA and CDR2 is SQIVND (reference sequence). The CDR3 runs to 14 residues. CDR3 sequence reads: CASRVQGRGTEAFF. The CDR3 DNA reads as TGTGCCAGTAGAGTACAGGGAAGAGGGACTGAAGCTTTCTTT.

This clone was detected only a few times. CDR3 region: CASSPGLNTDTQYF. CDR3 bases: TGCGCCAGCAGCCCAGGACTAAACACAGATACGCAGTATTTT. The rearrangement joins TRBV4-3 to TRBJ2-3, with D maybe TRBD2 (6 bases). The CDR3 spans 14 residues. CDR1 LGHNA and CDR2 YSLEER come from the germline V gene. V was cut by 4 bases and J by 2 bases, with 10 bases left in between.

The chain links TRBV6-5 to TRBJ1-3; D gene unclear. CDR3 size: 15 residues. V gave up 6 bases and J gave up 2 bases, with 14 bases separating them. Germline CDR1 and CDR2: MNHEY and SVGAGI. The CDR3 nucleotides are TGTGCCAGCAGGATCCAGTTGGAGGCTGGAAACACCATATATTTT. Residues: CASRIQLEAGNTIYF.

The CDR3 DNA reads TGTGCCATCAGTCCGGACAGGGGAAGAGAAAAACTGTTTTTT. Amino acid sequence: CAISPDRGREKLFF. The chain uses TRBV10-3 and TRBJ1-4; 9 bases match TRBD1. The CDR3 length is 14 residues. CDR1 and CDR2 (germline): ENHRY, SYGVKD. Trimming cost V 5 bases and J 8 bases; bases outside gene matches: 6.

The chain links TRBV5-1 to TRBJ2-3; TRBD1 matches at 7 bases. With V trimmed by 7 bases and J by 2 bases, 10 bases remained unmatched. The CDR3 consists of 15 residues. CDR1 SGHRS and CDR2 YFSETQ come from the germline V gene. The CDR3 here is CASGKQGLFTDTQYF. The CDR3 bases are TGCGCCAGCGGGAAACAGGGGCTTTTCACAGATACGCAGTATTTT. Variable domain in full (rest from reference TRBV5-1 and TRBJ2-3): KAGVTQTPRYLIKTRGQQVTLSCSPISGHRSVSWYQQTPGQGLQFLFEYFSETQRNKGNFPGRFSGRQFSNSRSEMNVSTLELGDSALYLCASGKQGLFTDTQYFGPGTRLTVL.

In its sample, this clone was seen a few times. Here the CDR3 DNA reads TGTGCCAGCAGCCTTAAAGGGACAGAGACCCAGTACTTC. The encoded protein is CASSLKGTETQYF. J is TRBJ2-5 and V is TRBV5-4; D is perhaps TRBD1 or TRBD2 (5 bases each). Germline assignment: CDR1 SGHNT and CDR2 YYREEE (reference sequence). V lost 4 bases and J lost 4, with 11 bases in between. The CDR3 spans 13 residues.

V usage is TRBV10-2 and J usage is TRBJ1-5; 7 nucleotides line up with TRBD1. The CDR3 length is 14 residues. CDR1 is WSHSY and CDR2 is SAAADI in the germline V gene. Losses at the gene ends were 6 bases for V and 7 bases for J; bases not matched to a gene: 9. The CDR3 loop is CASRALTGSQPQHF. CDR3 coding DNA: TGCGCCAGCAGAGCCTTGACAGGGAGCCAGCCCCAGCATTTT.

This sequence joins TRBV15 and TRBJ1-5; 9 bases fit TRBD1. Germline V gene sequence: CDR1 LNHNV, CDR2 YYDKDF (reference sequence). The CDR3 sequence is 15 residues long. Trimming at V came to 1 base and at J to 9 bases, leaving 7 bases not matched to a gene. The CDR3 nucleotides are TGTGCCACCAGCAGAGCAACTACAGGGGGCCGGCCCCAGCATTTT. Translated: CATSRATTGGRPQHF.

The chain is built from TRBV7-2 and TRBJ1-2; D remains ambiguous. V lost 5 bases, J lost 13 bases, and 17 bases lay in between. The CDR3 spans 12 residues. The germline CDR1 and CDR2 sequences are SGHTA and FQGNSA. This chain's CDR3 is CASSPRGRFGTF. The CDR3 DNA is TGTGCCAGCAGCCCAAGAGGGCGATTCGGCACCTTC.

The chain combines TRBV19 with TRBJ1-4; D may be TRBD1 (6 bases). Germline V gene lookup returns CDR1 LNHDA and CDR2 SQIVND (reference sequence). This CDR3 comprises 14 residues. Trimming shortened V by 2 bases and J by 8 bases, and 12 bases separated the two germline ends. The CDR3: CASSINGGREKLFF. The CDR3 DNA reads as TGTGCCAGTAGTATAAACGGGGGCCGAGAAAAACTGTTTTTT.

The gene calls are TRBV4-3 and TRBJ2-2; 14 bases match TRBD2. This CDR3 comprises 18 residues. Germline-derived CDR1 and CDR2 are LGHNA and YSLEER. V lost 4 bases and J lost 6; bases outside the gene matches: 10. The CDR3 DNA is TGCGCCAGCAGCCGATCGACTAGCGGGGGGGCGAGGGCCGGGGAGCTGTTTTTT. It codes for CASSRSTSGGARAGELFF.

Only a few counts were recorded for this clone. The rearrangement links TRBV6-1 to TRBJ1-1; D uncertain. Germline V CDR1 and CDR2: MNHNS, SASEGT. The CDR3 runs to 14 residues. V lost 5 bases to trimming and J lost 7 bases, with 17 bases between them. The CDR3 reads CASSNIAIQNEAFF. CDR3 sequence (DNA): TGTGCCAGCAGTAATATTGCGATCCAGAATGAAGCTTTCTTT.

The V call is TRBV6-6, the J call TRBJ1-2; unclear D gene. The V end was cut by 2 bases, the J end by 6 bases, with 10 bases between. Per the germline V gene, CDR1 is MNHNY and CDR2 is SVGAGI (reference sequence). The CDR3 is 13 residues long. CDR3 residues: CASSYGSFNGYTF. The CDR3 region has the DNA TGTGCCAGCAGTTACGGGTCCTTCAATGGCTACACCTTC.

This rearrangement joins TRBV7-2 to TRBJ1-5, with a tentative D call TRBD1 (5 bases). V lost 1 base to trimming and J lost 3 bases, with 10 bases between them. Germline V lookup: CDR1 SGHTA, CDR2 FQGNSA. The CDR3 runs 15 residues. The CDR3 spells CASSLVGRDNQPQHF. DNA for the CDR3: TGTGCCAGCAGCTTAGTTGGCAGGGACAATCAGCCCCAGCATTTT.

The rearrangement links TRBV9 to TRBJ1-4; 9 bases match TRBD1. With V trimmed by 0 bases and J by 7 bases, 4 bases remained unmatched. CDR3 length: 15 amino acids. Germline assignment: CDR1 SGDLS and CDR2 YYNGEE. CDR3 DNA sequence: TGTGCCAGCAGCGTAGACGGGACAGGGAGTGAAAAACTGTTTTTT. This codes for CASSVDGTGSEKLFF.

The DNA of the CDR3 is TGTGCCAGCAGCGTAGCTCTCGACAGCAACTATGGCTACACCTTC. Protein product: CASSVALDSNYGYTF. The chain has TRBV9 and TRBJ1-2; weak D call: TRBD1 (5 bases). The V and J ends lost 0 bases and 2 bases respectively, with 11 bases between them. This CDR3 is built from 15 residues. The V gene's germline CDR1 is SGDLS and CDR2 YYNGEE. Filled out from reference TRBV9 and TRBJ1-2, the complete variable domain reads DSGVTQTPKHLITATGQRVTLRCSPRSGDLSVYWYQQSLDQGLQFLIQYYNGEERAKGNILERFSAQQFPDLHSELNLSSLELGDSALYFCASSVALDSNYGYTFGSGTRLTVV.

The chain has TRBV28 and TRBJ2-3; D gene uncertain. Germline loops: CDR1 MDHEN, CDR2 SYDVKM. The CDR3 spans 12 residues. Trimming cost V 6 bases and J 2 bases, with 6 bases left between them. CDR3 region: CASSPHTDTQYF. In DNA form, the CDR3 reads TGTGCCAGCAGCCCCCACACAGATACGCAGTATTTT.

The chain has TRBV6-1 and TRBJ1-4, with 8 bases that match TRBD1. CDR1 MNHNS and CDR2 SASEGT come from the germline V gene. CDR3 length: 15 residues. V dropped 1 base and J dropped 8; count of bases not matched to a gene: 6. DNA of the CDR3: TGTGCCAGCAGTGAAGTCGGGACAGGTTTAGAAAAACTGTTTTTT. Its protein is CASSEVGTGLEKLFF.

The gene calls are TRBV6-5 and TRBJ2-4; D might be TRBD1 or TRBD2, each matching 5 bases. The CDR3 has 13 amino acids. V dropped 5 bases and J dropped 0 bases, with 5 bases sitting between them. In germline, CDR1 is MNHEY, CDR2 SVGAGI. CDR3 sequence reads: CASSGTAKNIQYF. CDR3 in DNA: TGTGCCAGCAGTGGGACAGCCAAAAACATTCAGTACTTC.